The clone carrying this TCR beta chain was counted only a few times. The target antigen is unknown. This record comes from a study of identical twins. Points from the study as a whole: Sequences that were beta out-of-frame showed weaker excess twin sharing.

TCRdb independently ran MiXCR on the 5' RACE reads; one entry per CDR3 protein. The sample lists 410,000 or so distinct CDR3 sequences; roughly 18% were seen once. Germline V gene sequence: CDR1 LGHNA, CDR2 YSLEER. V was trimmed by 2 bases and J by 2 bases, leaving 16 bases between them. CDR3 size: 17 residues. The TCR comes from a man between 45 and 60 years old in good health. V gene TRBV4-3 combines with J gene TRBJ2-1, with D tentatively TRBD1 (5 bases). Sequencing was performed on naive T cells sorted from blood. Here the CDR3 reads CASSQRGSARPYNEQFF. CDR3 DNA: TGCGCCAGCAGCCAAAGGGGTAGTGCTCGCCCCTACAATGAGCAGTTCTTC.